A single sample is the source of the 21 T cell receptor beta chains below, sequenced in a study of blood T cell repertoires in COVID-19. The data were produced by immunoSEQ multiplex PCR, yet TCRdb's version contains in-frame clones alone and is incomplete. The sample lists under 400,000 clones; approximately 83% were seen once. Material: PBMCs or T cells enriched from blood (not recorded which). The source is a woman between 40 and 55 years old with acute COVID-19.

The chain is built from TRBV13 and TRBJ2-1, with a tentative D call TRBD2 (5 bases). CDR3 length: 13 residues. Germline V gene data show CDR1 as PRHDT and CDR2 as FYEKMQ (reference sequence). V was pared by 5 bases and J by 6 bases, with 11 bases between. For the CDR3, the DNA is TGTGCCAGCAGCGGAAGCCGGGGCAATGAGCAGTTCTTC. This gives the protein CASSGSRGNEQFF. Together with reference TRBV13 and TRBJ2-1, the CDR3 gives the full variable domain: AAGVIQSPRHLIKEKRETATLKCYPIPRHDTVYWYQQGPGQDPQFLISFYEKMQSDKGSIPDRFSAQQFSDYHSELNMSSLELGDSALYFCASSGSRGNEQFFGPGTRLTVL.

A word on this clone: Sequence at one end of the junction differs from germline and may be a read error. V is TRBV7-2 and J is TRBJ2-3, with 12 bases that match TRBD2. The germline gives CDR1 SGHTA, CDR2 FQGNSA. The CDR3 spans 16 residues. The CDR3 coding sequence is TGTGCCAGCAGCGTAGCGGCTAGCGGGGGGGCCACTTTGCAGTATTTT. It translates to CASSVAASGGATLQYF.

The V and J genes are TRBV3-1 (or the pseudogene TRBV3-2) and TRBJ2-7, with D perhaps matching TRBD2 (7 bases). The CDR3 is made up of 15 amino acids. Germline CDR1 LGHDT, CDR2 YNNKEL (reference sequence). V lost 4 bases and J 5 bases, leaving 18 bases between the germline ends. The CDR3 sequence is CASSRLGGAANEQYF. Written as DNA, the CDR3 is TGTGCCAGCAGCCGTCTGGGGGGGGCGGCAAACGAGCAGTACTTC.

This sequence joins TRBV7-9 and TRBJ1-1, with D possibly matching TRBD1 (5 bases). Trimming shortened V by 2 bases and J by 4 bases, and 11 bases separated the two germline ends. CDR3 length equals 14 residues. Germline CDR1 reads SEHNR; CDR2 reads FQNEAQ (reference sequence). CDR3 amino acids: CASSLRDSLTEAFF. The CDR3 DNA is TGTGCCAGCAGCTTACGAGACAGCCTCACTGAAGCTTTCTTT.

J is TRBJ1-5 and V is TRBV7-8; D possibly corresponds to TRBD1 (5 bases). Germline CDR1 is SGHVS and CDR2 is FQNEAQ. The CDR3 runs to 14 residues. Trimming pared 5 bases from V and 7 bases from J, leaving 15 bases between. The CDR3 here is CASSTGGLAQPQHF. The CDR3 DNA follows: TGTGCCAGCAGCACGGGGGGTCTGGCCCAGCCCCAGCATTTT.

V usage is TRBV28 and J usage is TRBJ1-5; TRBD1 is a possible D gene (6 bases). V was trimmed by 3 bases and J by 2 bases, leaving 17 bases between them. The CDR3 spans 17 residues. Germline V CDR1 and CDR2: MDHEN, SYDVKM. The chain's CDR3 is CASSFLYLGAGNQPQHF. The CDR3 bases are TGTGCCAGCAGTTTTCTGTATTTGGGGGCTGGCAATCAGCCCCAGCATTTT.

The rearrangement links TRBV6-1 to TRBJ1-3, with D possibly being TRBD1 (6 bases). The germline CDR1 and CDR2 sequences are MNHNS and SASEGT. This CDR3 is built from 15 residues. Trimming removed 2 bases from V and 3 bases from J, with 11 bases in between. CDR3 region: CASSELGGGGNTIYF. As DNA, the CDR3 is TGTGCCAGCAGTGAATTGGGAGGGGGTGGAAACACCATATATTTT.

This clone occurred a few times. Other DNA sequences in the same sample also yield this CDR3. The V and J genes are TRBV5-1 and TRBJ1-2; D is unclear. This CDR3 is 13 amino acids long. The germline V gene has CDR1 SGHRS and CDR2 YFSETQ. Trimming took off 0 bases at V and 2 bases at J, with 5 bases between the two ends. As DNA, the CDR3 is TGCGCCAGCAGCTTGGCCGGGAACTATGGCTACACCTTC. Its translation is CASSLAGNYGYTF.

This clone was counted a few times. The chain combines TRBV6-6 with TRBJ1-6; D might be TRBD1 (6 bases). The germline gives CDR1 MNHNY, CDR2 SVGAGI (reference sequence). The length of the CDR3 is 16 residues. V lost 0 bases, J lost 3 bases, and 9 bases lay in between. The CDR3 nucleotides read TGTGCCAGCAGTTACTCTCGGGACAACTATAATTCACCCCTCCACTTT. Translating it yields CASSYSRDNYNSPLHF.

This rearrangement joins TRBV5-5 to TRBJ1-5; 8 bases align to TRBD1. Unmatched junction bases numbered 3, after V lost 0 bases and J lost 1 base. CDR1 and CDR2 (germline): SGHKS, YYEKEE (reference sequence). This CDR3 has 16 amino acids. For the CDR3, the DNA is TGTGCCAGCAGCTTGGGGCAGGGGGCAAGCAATCAGCCCCAGCATTTT. It codes for CASSLGQGASNQPQHF. Full variable domain (missing parts from reference TRBV5-5 and TRBJ1-5): DAGVTQSPTHLIKTRGQQVTLRCSPISGHKSVSWYQQVLGQGPQFIFQYYEKEERGRGNFPDRFSARQFPNYSSELNVNALLLGDSALYLCASSLGQGASNQPQHFGDGTRLSIL.

V usage is TRBV3-1 (or the pseudogene TRBV3-2) and J usage is TRBJ2-1; D may be TRBD1 (6 bases). The germline gives CDR1 LGHDT, CDR2 YNNKEL (reference sequence). V gave up 4 bases and J gave up 6 bases, with 19 bases separating them. The CDR3 runs to 16 residues. The CDR3 reads CASSRRQVIRLNEQFF. The CDR3 nucleotides read TGTGCCAGCAGCCGACGACAGGTAATACGTCTCAATGAGCAGTTCTTC.

The chain recombines TRBV7-9 with TRBJ1-3; D gene uncertain. The CDR3 totals 15 residues. Germline V CDR1 and CDR2: SEHNR, FQNEAQ (reference sequence). Trimming removed 5 bases at V and 0 bases at J, with 11 bases between. CDR3 residues: CASSIRAGSGNTIYF. The CDR3 DNA follows: TGTGCCAGCAGCATTAGGGCGGGCTCTGGAAACACCATATATTTT.

The rearrangement links TRBV9 to TRBJ1-2; D is ambiguous. V lost 3 bases to trimming and J lost 4 bases, with 10 bases between them. CDR3 size: 13 residues. In germline, CDR1 is SGDLS, CDR2 YYNGEE. This CDR3 reads CASSDSGLYGYTF. As DNA, the CDR3 is TGTGCCAGCAGCGATTCAGGTCTCTATGGCTACACCTTC.

This clone was seen only once. The rearrangement links TRBV19 to TRBJ1-1; the D is unclear. This CDR3 spans 14 amino acids. Germline V CDR1 and CDR2: LNHDA, SQIVND (reference sequence). With 8 bases removed from V and 5 bases from J, the gap between germline ends came to 18 bases. CDR3 nucleotides: TGTGCCAGTGCTCTCAGTACCCGAGGGACTGAAGCTTTCTTT. It specifies CASALSTRGTEAFF.

This sequence joins TRBV28 and TRBJ2-4, with 11 bases that match TRBD1. Trimming cost V 2 bases and J 7 bases; bases outside gene matches: 10. The CDR3 has 17 residues. Germline values: CDR1 MDHEN, CDR2 SYDVKM. This chain's CDR3 is CASSLAPGQGALNIQYF. The CDR3 DNA follows: TGTGCCAGCAGTTTAGCCCCTGGACAGGGGGCATTGAACATTCAGTACTTC.

This clone came up once. The rearrangement uses TRBV28 and TRBJ2-5; D is perhaps TRBD1 (6 bases). The germline V gene encodes CDR1 MDHEN and CDR2 SYDVKM. The length of the CDR3 is 12 residues. Trimming removed 10 bases from V and 1 base from J, with 10 bases in between. The CDR3 sequence is CATRQVQETQYF. DNA for the CDR3: TGTGCCACCAGACAGGTCCAAGAGACCCAGTACTTC.

The V and J genes are TRBV4-3 and TRBJ2-7; 7 bases fit TRBD2. This CDR3 spans 15 amino acids. After removal of 1 base from V and 1 base from J, the junction contained 4 bases not matched to a gene. CDR1 and CDR2 (germline): LGHNA, YSLEER. The CDR3: CASSQVLAASYEQYF. CDR3 DNA sequence: TGCGCCAGCAGCCAAGTCCTAGCGGCTTCCTACGAGCAGTACTTC.

V and J are TRBV27 and TRBJ1-2; D is perhaps TRBD1 (6 bases). The CDR3 loop spans 14 amino acids. The V and J ends lost 4 bases and 7 bases respectively, with 16 bases between them. Germline V gene data show CDR1 as MNHEY and CDR2 as SMNVEV (reference sequence). DNA of the CDR3: TGTGCCAGCAGTTGGCGCGGGGGGCGCGGTGGCTACACCTTC. Its protein product is CASSWRGGRGGYTF.

The chain combines TRBV5-5 with TRBJ2-7, with TRBD1 matching over 7 bases. The germline V gene encodes CDR1 SGHKS and CDR2 YYEKEE (reference sequence). The junction had 8 bases not matched to a gene; V was cut back by 2 bases and J by 3 bases. The CDR3 sequence is 15 residues long. The CDR3 DNA sequence: TGTGCCAGCAGCTTAGGGACAGTCGAACTCTACGAGCAGTACTTC. This codes for CASSLGTVELYEQYF.

This clone was observed a few times. The chain couples TRBV27 to TRBJ2-2, with 7 bases that match TRBD2. V was clipped by 10 bases and J by 5 bases; unmatched bases: 7. This CDR3 has 13 residues. Germline values: CDR1 MNHEY, CDR2 SMNVEV (reference sequence). CDR3 sequence (DNA): TGTGCCACAAGCCGCGGGAGAACCGGGGAGCTGTTTTTT. Its translation: CATSRGRTGELFF.

The J gene is TRBJ1-6, the V gene TRBV7-2; 8 positions match TRBD1. CDR3 length: 15 residues. The germline gives CDR1 SGHTA, CDR2 FQGNSA. Trimming at V came to 10 bases and at J to 7 bases, leaving 12 bases not matched to a gene. The CDR3 region is CATKGYRGTNSPLHF. The CDR3 coding sequence is TGTGCCACAAAAGGGTACAGGGGGACGAATTCACCCCTCCACTTT.